The 9 T cell receptor beta chains reported below all come from one sample, sequenced in a study of cytomegalovirus exposure and HLA in healthy donors. The PCR had 60 Vbeta and 13 Jbeta primers. TCRdb keeps only in-frame clones here, not all; method: immunoSEQ multiplex PCR. The data hold fewer than 150,000 clones, with approximately 80% observed a single time. The specimen was PBMCs. These receptor sequences come from a woman between 18 and 29 years old in good health and CMV-seronegative.

This chain joins TRBV9 and TRBJ1-3; D remains unclear. Germline-derived CDR1 and CDR2 are SGDLS and YYNGEE. The CDR3 spans 15 residues. The V and J ends lost 4 bases and 0 bases respectively, with 11 bases between them. CDR3 DNA: TGTGCCAGCAGCCGGATGGCGGGCTCTGGAAACACCATATATTTT. Protein sequence: CASSRMAGSGNTIYF.

Here the CDR3 DNA reads TGTGCCAGCAGTGAGAGCCGGGGTGAGCAGTTCTTC. Its translation is CASSESRGEQFF. This chain uses TRBV6-4 with TRBJ2-1; D perhaps matches TRBD2 (5 bases). V was shortened by 3 bases and J by 9 bases, with 9 bases between the two germline ends. Germline assignment: CDR1 MRHNA and CDR2 SNTAGT. This CDR3 contains 12 residues.

V is TRBV4-1 and J is TRBJ1-2; D remains unclear. V lost 0 bases, J lost 7 bases, and 15 bases lay in between. Germline-derived CDR1 and CDR2 are MGHRA and YSYEKL. The CDR3 is 15 residues long. The CDR3 spells CASSQEAGILSGYTF. In DNA form, the CDR3 reads TGCGCCAGCAGCCAAGAAGCGGGCATCCTTTCTGGCTACACCTTC.

The chain combines TRBV6-1 with TRBJ2-1; D uncertain. Germline assignment: CDR1 MNHNS and CDR2 SASEGT. This CDR3 comprises 12 residues. The V and J ends lost 4 bases and 5 bases respectively, with 6 bases between them. The CDR3, as DNA: TGTGCCAGCAGTGTACTTAACAATGAGCAGTTCTTC. Residues: CASSVLNNEQFF.

Only a few counts were recorded for this clone. The rearrangement uses TRBV28 and TRBJ1-1; 8 nucleotides match TRBD1. The germline V gene has CDR1 MDHEN and CDR2 SYDVKM. The CDR3 runs to 14 residues. V gave up 5 bases and J gave up 1 base; unmatched junction bases: 3. This CDR3 is CASSPTGENTEAFF. The CDR3 DNA is TGTGCCAGCAGTCCGACAGGGGAGAACACTGAAGCTTTCTTT. The whole variable domain, filled in from reference TRBV28 and TRBJ1-1, reads DVKVTQSSRYLVKRTGEKVFLECVQDMDHENMFWYRQDPGLGLRLIYFSYDVKMKEKGDIPEGYSVSREKKERFSLILESASTNQTSMYLCASSPTGENTEAFFGQGTRLTVV.

This clone showed up just a few times. This chain uses TRBV27 with TRBJ1-5; tentatively, D is TRBD1 (6 bases). Trimming left V 0 bases short and J 9 bases short, with 15 bases between. Germline V CDR1 and CDR2: MNHEY, SMNVEV (reference sequence). This CDR3 region has 15 residues. The DNA of the CDR3 is TGTGCCAGCAGTTTATCATGGGGGCAGAAGGGGCCCCAGCATTTT. Residues: CASSLSWGQKGPQHF.

This sequence joins TRBV28 and TRBJ1-4, with 10 bases that match TRBD1. V shed 6 bases, J shed 6 bases, and the junction held 7 bases outside the gene matches. Germline CDR1 MDHEN, CDR2 SYDVKM. The CDR3 runs to 15 residues. In DNA, the CDR3 is TGTGCCAGCAGGGGCTATGGGACAGGGGATGAAAAACTGTTTTTT. Translation: CASRGYGTGDEKLFF.

V usage is TRBV7-7 and J usage is TRBJ2-5, with D possibly matching TRBD2 (5 bases). Trimming shortened V by 2 bases and J by 2 bases, and 12 bases separated the two germline ends. CDR1 is SSHAT and CDR2 is FNYEAQ in the germline V gene (reference sequence). This CDR3 region has 15 residues. The CDR3, as DNA: TGTGCCAGCAGCTTAACGAGCGGAGAACAAGAGACCCAGTACTTC. Translated: CASSLTSGEQETQYF.

This clone was seen once. This chain links TRBV6-4 with TRBJ2-7; the match to TRBD1 covers 7 bases. CDR3 size: 17 residues. With 6 bases clipped from V and 2 bases from J, the junction kept 16 bases outside the gene matches. Germline CDR1 MRHNA, CDR2 SNTAGT. The CDR3 here is CASSPPSRQGCPYEQYV. DNA of the CDR3: TGTGCCAGCAGCCCCCCATCGCGACAGGGATGCCCCTACGAGCAGTACGTC.